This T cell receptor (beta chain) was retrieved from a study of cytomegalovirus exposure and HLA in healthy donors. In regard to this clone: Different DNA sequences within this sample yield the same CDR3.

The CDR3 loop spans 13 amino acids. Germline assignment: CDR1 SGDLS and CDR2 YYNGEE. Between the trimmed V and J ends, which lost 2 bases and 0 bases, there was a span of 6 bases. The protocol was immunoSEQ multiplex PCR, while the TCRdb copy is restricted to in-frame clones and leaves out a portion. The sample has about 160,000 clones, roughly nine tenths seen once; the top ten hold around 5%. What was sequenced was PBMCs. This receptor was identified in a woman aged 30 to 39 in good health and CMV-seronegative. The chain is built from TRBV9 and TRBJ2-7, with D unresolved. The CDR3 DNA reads TGTGCCAGCAGCGTCGGTGACTCCTACGAGCAGTACTTC. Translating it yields CASSVGDSYEQYF.